The next 20 T cell receptor beta chains were all read from a single sample in a study of T cells in localized non-small cell lung cancer. Sequencing used immunoSEQ multiplex PCR; TCRdb keeps in-frame clones, though not all of them. The repertoire includes 50,000 to 65,000 clones, less than 85% of them detected once, and around 4.5% sits in the top ten. Sample: PBMCs, taken before any cancer treatment. The receptors here all came from a woman aged 40-70 years with stage II lung adenocarcinoma.

This clone turned up a few times. V is TRBV7-3 and J is TRBJ2-1; 9 bases agree with TRBD2. The CDR3 sequence is 15 residues long. Germline CDR1 SGHTA, CDR2 FQGTGA. The junction had 2 bases not matched to a gene; V was cut back by 1 base and J by 4 bases. The CDR3: CASSLKLAGYNEQFF. The DNA of the CDR3 is TGTGCCAGCAGCTTAAAGCTAGCGGGGTACAATGAGCAGTTCTTC.

With regard to this clone: The DNA is omitted, as the CDR3 cannot be located on it reliably, and the CDR3 follows TCRdb's listing. This sequence joins TRBV15 and TRBJ2-5; TRBD2 is the table's D call, not checked against the DNA. The CDR3 region is 17 residues in length, termini included. Germline lookup yields CDR1 LNHNV and CDR2 YYDKDF (reference sequence). The CDR3: CATSRDERGGFLETQYF.

The rearrangement uses TRBV4-1 and TRBJ1-5, with D hard to call. Germline V gene sequence: CDR1 MGHRA, CDR2 YSYEKL. The length of the CDR3 is 11 residues. The V and J ends lost 6 bases and 4 bases respectively, with 4 bases between them. CDR3 DNA: TGCGCCAGCAGGCTTAATCAGCCCCAGCATTTT. It yields the protein CASRLNQPQHF.

The chain combines TRBV7-8 with TRBJ1-5; D remains ambiguous. V was shortened by 5 bases and J by 4 bases, with 6 bases between the two germline ends. CDR3 size: 12 residues. Germline V gene sequence: CDR1 SGHVS, CDR2 FQNEAQ. DNA for the CDR3: TGTGCCAGCAGCCCTAAGAATCAGCCCCAGCATTTT. Translating it yields CASSPKNQPQHF. Variable domain in full (rest from reference TRBV7-8 and TRBJ1-5): GAGVSQSPRYKVAKRGQDVALRCDPISGHVSLFWYQQALGQGPEFLTYFQNEAQLDKSGLPSDRFFAERPEGSVSTLKIQRTQQEDSAVYLCASSPKNQPQHFGDGTRLSIL.

The chain joins TRBV25-1 to TRBJ2-2; tentatively, D is TRBD1 or TRBD2 (5 bases each). Germline V gene lookup returns CDR1 MGHDK and CDR2 SYGVNS. Between the trimmed V and J ends, which lost 6 bases and 1 base, there was a span of 18 bases. The CDR3 runs 17 residues. CDR3 bases: TGTGCCAGCAGATTCAAACCGGGACGGAAGAACACCGGGGAGCTGTTTTTT. Its protein is CASRFKPGRKNTGELFF.

The chain recombines TRBV6-1 with TRBJ2-3, with TRBD1 as a possible D gene (6 bases). Germline V CDR1 and CDR2: MNHNS, SASEGT. Deletions cut 10 bases from V and 1 base from J, with 15 bases between. The CDR3 has 14 amino acids. CDR3 DNA: TGTGCCACCCCAGGGGTGTGGGGCACAGATACGCAGTATTTT. Amino acid sequence: CATPGVWGTDTQYF.

This clone was detected only a few times. This chain uses TRBV6-5 with TRBJ1-2; the match to TRBD1 covers 7 bases. Germline V gives CDR1 MNHEY, CDR2 SVGAGI. The CDR3 runs 16 residues. After removal of 0 bases from V and 4 bases from J, the junction contained 8 bases not matched to a gene. The CDR3 bases are TGTGCCAGCAGTTACTCCAGGACAGGAGGGGGCTATGGCTACACCTTC. This gives the protein CASSYSRTGGGYGYTF.

V and J are TRBV7-9 and TRBJ1-1, with TRBD1 as a possible D gene (5 bases). V was shortened by 5 bases and J by 0 bases, with 10 bases between the two germline ends. Germline loops: CDR1 SEHNR, CDR2 FQNEAQ (reference sequence). The CDR3 runs 14 residues. The CDR3 reads CASSLDTLNTEAFF. Here the CDR3 DNA reads TGTGCCAGCAGCCTGGACACTCTGAACACTGAAGCTTTCTTT.

This clone appeared once. The CDR3 loop is CASSPYQQVDTEAFF. The CDR3 DNA sequence: TGTGCCAGCTCACCGTACCAACAGGTAGACACTGAAGCTTTCTTT. The chain links TRBV18 to TRBJ1-1; D possibly corresponds to TRBD1 (5 bases). Germline V lookup: CDR1 KGHSH, CDR2 LQKENI. The CDR3 has 15 amino acids. With 3 bases removed from V and 3 bases from J, the gap between germline ends came to 14 bases.

The J gene is TRBJ2-3, the V gene TRBV28; no clear D gene. Trimming removed 3 bases from V and 0 bases from J, with 4 bases in between. Germline V gene lookup returns CDR1 MDHEN and CDR2 SYDVKM. This CDR3 contains 13 residues. The CDR3 bases are TGTGCCAGCAGTTTTCAAAGCACAGATACGCAGTATTTT. Amino acid sequence: CASSFQSTDTQYF.

A few counts support this clone. This rearrangement joins TRBV11-1 to TRBJ2-1, with 8 positions matching TRBD2. Germline V CDR1 and CDR2: SGHAT, FQDESV (reference sequence). Trimming removed 4 bases from V and 8 bases from J; junction bases left unmatched: 19. The CDR3 length is 18 residues. This CDR3 reads CASSSLKTSAGREDEQFF. CDR3 sequence (DNA): TGTGCCAGCAGCTCCCTTAAGACTAGCGCGGGGAGAGAGGATGAGCAGTTCTTC.

The V and J genes are TRBV2 and TRBJ2-5; 8 nucleotides match TRBD1. The length of the CDR3 is 13 residues. J was trimmed by 3 bases and V by 4 bases; bases with no gene match: 1. Germline loops: CDR1 SNHLY, CDR2 FYNNEI. CDR3 protein: CASSADREETQYF. Written as DNA, the CDR3 is TGTGCCAGCAGTGCGGACAGGGAAGAGACCCAGTACTTC.

CDR3 loop: CASSERFGTEAFF. Written as DNA, the CDR3 is TGTGCCAGCAGTGAACGGTTCGGCACTGAAGCTTTCTTT. This chain links TRBV2 with TRBJ1-1; D is ambiguous. The CDR3 has 13 amino acids. Trimming removed 2 bases at V and 4 bases at J, with 8 bases between. Germline CDR1 and CDR2: SNHLY and FYNNEI.

The V gene is TRBV19, the J gene TRBJ2-3, with D possibly matching TRBD2 (8 bases). The CDR3 is 17 residues long. V lost 5 bases and J 2 bases, leaving 20 bases between the germline ends. Germline V gene data show CDR1 as LNHDA and CDR2 as SQIVND (reference sequence). CDR3 in DNA: TGTGCCAGTAGTCCTCGGACTAGCACAGGGGTCACAGATACGCAGTATTTT. Translating gives CASSPRTSTGVTDTQYF. Full variable domain (outside the CDR3, taken from reference TRBV19 and TRBJ2-3): DGGITQSPKYLFRKEGQNVTLSCEQNLNHDAMYWYRQDPGQGLRLIYYSQIVNDFQKGDIAEGYSVSREKKESFPLTVTSAQKNPTAFYLCASSPRTSTGVTDTQYFGPGTRLTVL.

The V gene is TRBV2, the J gene TRBJ1-2; D is perhaps TRBD1 (5 bases). The CDR3 is made up of 18 amino acids. The germline V gene encodes CDR1 SNHLY and CDR2 FYNNEI. The V end was cut by 4 bases, the J end by 0 bases, with 21 bases between. The CDR3 region has the DNA TGTGCCAGCAGTGGGAGGCTTCGAGGGGTTAGGGCTAACTATGGCTACACCTTC. Translation gives CASSGRLRGVRANYGYTF.

This chain uses TRBV6-6 with TRBJ2-7; 10 bases align to TRBD1. This CDR3 is 15 amino acids long. Germline V gives CDR1 MNHNY, CDR2 SVGAGI (reference sequence). After removal of 4 bases from V and 2 bases from J, the junction contained 5 bases not matched to a gene. The CDR3 sequence: CASSSWTGGTYEQYF. DNA of the CDR3: TGTGCCAGCAGTTCCTGGACAGGGGGGACCTACGAGCAGTACTTC.

The rearrangement uses TRBV19 and TRBJ2-1; 7 nucleotides align to TRBD1. From germline, CDR1 is LNHDA and CDR2 SQIVND (reference sequence). The CDR3 contains 12 residues. J gave up 7 bases and V 8 bases, and 5 bases lay outside the gene matches. The CDR3 sequence is CASSTGWNEQFF. CDR3 nucleotide sequence: TGTGCCAGTTCGACAGGGTGGAATGAGCAGTTCTTC.

The V gene is TRBV18, the J gene TRBJ1-5, with D tentatively TRBD1 (6 bases). The CDR3 runs 17 residues. Looked up from germline, CDR1 is KGHSH and CDR2 is LQKENI. V gave up 6 bases and J gave up 0 bases, with 18 bases separating them. DNA for the CDR3: TGTGCCAGCTCTCTTGACCGGACAGCATATAGCAATCAGCCCCAGCATTTT. It encodes CASSLDRTAYSNQPQHF.

The chain links TRBV18 to TRBJ1-1, with D perhaps matching TRBD1 (6 bases). The CDR3 is 16 amino acids. V lost 3 bases, J lost 5 bases, and 19 bases lay in between. Germline assignment: CDR1 KGHSH and CDR2 LQKENI. The DNA for the CDR3 is TGTGCCAGCTCACCCCGCGTGCTCGATAGGGGGACTGAAGCTTTCTTT. Amino acids: CASSPRVLDRGTEAFF.

The chain couples TRBV19 to TRBJ2-7, with 8 positions matching TRBD1. CDR3 length: 16 residues. CDR1 and CDR2 (germline): LNHDA, SQIVND (reference sequence). Trimming at V came to 5 bases and at J to 0 bases, leaving 9 bases not matched to a gene. The CDR3 nucleotides read TGTGCCAGTAGTTTCTCCGGGACAGGCAGCTCCTACGAGCAGTACTTC. Amino acids: CASSFSGTGSSYEQYF. Looking up the rest from reference TRBV19 and TRBJ2-7 gives the full variable domain: DGGITQSPKYLFRKEGQNVTLSCEQNLNHDAMYWYRQDPGQGLRLIYYSQIVNDFQKGDIAEGYSVSREKKESFPLTVTSAQKNPTAFYLCASSFSGTGSSYEQYFGPGTRLTVT.